The present T cell receptor (beta chain) was sequenced within a study of T-cell memory formation after mild COVID-19. Trimming removed 1 base at V and 1 base at J, with 10 bases between. CDR1 is MNHNY and CDR2 is SVGAGI in the germline V gene (reference sequence). The CDR3 covers 15 residues. With constant-segment primers, 5'RACE yielded cDNA libraries of TCR alpha and TCR beta that carried sample barcodes and UMIs. MiXCR was run by TCRdb on the 5' RACE reads, yielding one entry per CDR3 protein. The repertoire has 200,000 to 250,000 distinct CDR3 sequences, around 10% of them found once; the top ten carry around 23%. In the case of this clonotype: Its antigen is not identified.

Study conclusions and caveats: Whether day 37 second-wave clones are SARS-CoV-2-specific was not confirmed.

The sequence derives from a man aged 18-30 years who had mild COVID-19 (a few samples of this study predate the infection). Cell type and time point are not known. The sample consisted of PBMCs or a T cell subset sorted from them (not recorded which). The chain recombines TRBV6-6 with TRBJ1-1, with D tentatively TRBD1 (5 bases). CDR3 sequence reads: CASSYFTGTNTEAFF. For the CDR3, the DNA is TGTGCCAGCAGTTACTTTACAGGAACGAACACTGAAGCTTTCTTT.